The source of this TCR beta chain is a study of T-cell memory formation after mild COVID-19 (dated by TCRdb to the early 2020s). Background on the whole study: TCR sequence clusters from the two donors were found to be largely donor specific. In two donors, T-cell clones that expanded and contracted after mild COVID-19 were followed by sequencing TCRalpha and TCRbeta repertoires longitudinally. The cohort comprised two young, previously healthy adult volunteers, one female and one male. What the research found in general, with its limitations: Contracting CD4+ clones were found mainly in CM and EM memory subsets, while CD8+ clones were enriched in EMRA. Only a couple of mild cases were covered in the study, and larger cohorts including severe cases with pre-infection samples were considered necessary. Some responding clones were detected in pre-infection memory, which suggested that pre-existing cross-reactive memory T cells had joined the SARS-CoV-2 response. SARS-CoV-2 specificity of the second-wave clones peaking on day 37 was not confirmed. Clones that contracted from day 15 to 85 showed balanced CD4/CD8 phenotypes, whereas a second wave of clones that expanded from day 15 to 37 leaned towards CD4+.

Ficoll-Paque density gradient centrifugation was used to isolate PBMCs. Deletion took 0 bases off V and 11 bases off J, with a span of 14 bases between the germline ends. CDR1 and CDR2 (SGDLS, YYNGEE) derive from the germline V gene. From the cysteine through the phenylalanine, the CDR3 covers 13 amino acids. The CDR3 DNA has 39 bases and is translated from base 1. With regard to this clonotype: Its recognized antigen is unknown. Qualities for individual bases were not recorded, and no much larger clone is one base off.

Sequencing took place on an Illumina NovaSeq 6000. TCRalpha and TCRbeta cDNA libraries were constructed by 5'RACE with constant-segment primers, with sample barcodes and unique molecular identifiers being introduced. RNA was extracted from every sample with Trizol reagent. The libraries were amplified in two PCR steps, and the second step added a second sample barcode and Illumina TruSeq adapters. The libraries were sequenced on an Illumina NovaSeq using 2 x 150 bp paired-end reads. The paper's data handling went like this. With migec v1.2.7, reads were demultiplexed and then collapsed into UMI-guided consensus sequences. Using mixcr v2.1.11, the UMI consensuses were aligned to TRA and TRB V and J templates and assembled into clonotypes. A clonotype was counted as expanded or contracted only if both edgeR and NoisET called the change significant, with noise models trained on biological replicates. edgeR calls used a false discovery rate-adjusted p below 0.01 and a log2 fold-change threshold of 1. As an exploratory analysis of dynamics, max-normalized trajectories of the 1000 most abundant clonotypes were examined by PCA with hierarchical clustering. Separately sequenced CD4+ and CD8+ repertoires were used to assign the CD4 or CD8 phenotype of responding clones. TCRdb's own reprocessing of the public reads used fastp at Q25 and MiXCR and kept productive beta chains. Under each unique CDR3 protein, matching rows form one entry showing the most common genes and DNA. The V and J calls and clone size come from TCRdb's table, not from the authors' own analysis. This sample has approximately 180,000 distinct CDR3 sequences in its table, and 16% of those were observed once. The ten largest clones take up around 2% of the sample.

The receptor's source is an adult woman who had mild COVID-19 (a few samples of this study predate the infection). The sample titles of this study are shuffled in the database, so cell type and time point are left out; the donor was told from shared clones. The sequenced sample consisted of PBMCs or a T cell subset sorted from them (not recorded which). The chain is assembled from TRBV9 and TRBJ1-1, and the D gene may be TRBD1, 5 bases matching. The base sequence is TGTGCCAGCAGCGTAGTAGGGGCGGAGACGGCTTTCTTT. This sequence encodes CASSVVGAETAFF.